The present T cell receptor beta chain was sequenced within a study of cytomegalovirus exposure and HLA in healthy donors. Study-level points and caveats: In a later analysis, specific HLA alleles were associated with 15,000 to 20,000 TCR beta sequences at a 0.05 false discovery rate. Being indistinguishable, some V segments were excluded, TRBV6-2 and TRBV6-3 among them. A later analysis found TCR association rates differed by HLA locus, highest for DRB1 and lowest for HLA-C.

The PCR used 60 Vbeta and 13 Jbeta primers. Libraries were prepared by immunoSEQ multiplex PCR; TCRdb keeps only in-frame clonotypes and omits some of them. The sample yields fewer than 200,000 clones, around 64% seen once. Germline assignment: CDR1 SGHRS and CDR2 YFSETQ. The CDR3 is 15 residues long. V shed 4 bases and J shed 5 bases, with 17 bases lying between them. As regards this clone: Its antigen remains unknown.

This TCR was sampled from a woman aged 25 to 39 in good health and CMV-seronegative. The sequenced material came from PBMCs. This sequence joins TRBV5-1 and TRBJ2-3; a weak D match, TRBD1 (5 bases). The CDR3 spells CASSPSTSQGDTQYF. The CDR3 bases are TGCGCCAGCAGCCCGAGTACCTCCCAGGGAGATACGCAGTATTTT.